The 32 T cell receptor beta chains given below trace back to one sample, sequenced in a study of blood T cell repertoires in COVID-19. Assay: immunoSEQ multiplex PCR; the TCRdb copy retains only in-frame clones and omits some. Among about 200,000 clones, approximately 91% were seen once, and the ten largest hold about a sixth. The sample was peripheral blood. The receptor set was obtained from a man between 50 and 59 years old with COVID-19, enrolled during active disease.

This clone was found a few times. This rearrangement joins TRBV4-1 to TRBJ1-2; the D is unclear. CDR1 MGHRA and CDR2 YSYEKL come from the germline V gene. The CDR3 has 11 residues. V lost 1 base, J lost 7 bases, and 4 bases lay in between. The CDR3 loop reads CASSQGLGYTF. DNA for the CDR3: TGCGCCAGCAGCCAAGGTCTTGGCTACACCTTC.

The chain couples TRBV12-3 or TRBV12-4 to TRBJ2-1, with TRBD1 matching over 7 bases. This CDR3 spans 12 amino acids. Trimming removed 4 bases from V and 9 bases from J; junction bases left unmatched: 3. CDR3 nucleotides: TGTGCCAGCAGTTGGGACAGCTCTGAGCAGTTCTTC. Protein sequence: CASSWDSSEQFF.

The table lists this clone with a few counts. The J gene is TRBJ1-2, the V gene TRBV4-3, with D tentatively TRBD1 (6 bases). The CDR3 length is 15 residues. The V end lost 0 bases, the J end lost 6 bases, and 14 bases lay between the germline ends. Germline V gene sequence: CDR1 LGHNA, CDR2 YSLEER. The CDR3 loop reads CASSQDWGGPNGYTF. CDR3 nucleotide sequence: TGCGCCAGCAGCCAAGATTGGGGGGGCCCAAATGGCTACACCTTC.

The J gene is TRBJ2-2, the V gene TRBV9; D might be TRBD1 (6 bases). CDR3 length: 18 amino acids. The germline gives CDR1 SGDLS, CDR2 YYNGEE. The germline V and J ends were trimmed by 0 bases and 6 bases, with 21 bases remaining between them. CDR3 nucleotides: TGTGCCAGCAGCGTAGCTGGGTTGTTAACAGGGTCCCCCGGGGAGCTGTTTTTT. Translation: CASSVAGLLTGSPGELFF.

The chain employs TRBV5-1 and TRBJ2-1; 8 positions agree with TRBD1. V was pared by 4 bases and J by 7 bases, with 16 bases of the junction left unmatched. CDR1 is SGHRS, CDR2 YFSETQ, per germline. CDR3 length: 17 residues. The CDR3 nucleotides read TGCGCCAGCAGCCTGCAGAAGACAGGGGTTGGAACGAATGAGCAGTTCTTC. Amino acids: CASSLQKTGVGTNEQFF.

The chain recombines TRBV9 with TRBJ2-7, with TRBD1 as a possible D gene (5 bases). Trimming pared 0 bases from V and 3 bases from J, leaving 10 bases between. CDR1 is SGDLS, CDR2 YYNGEE, per germline. This CDR3 has 14 residues. Here the CDR3 DNA reads TGTGCCAGCAGCGTAGATGGGGCAGGCTACGAGCAGTACTTC. This encodes CASSVDGAGYEQYF.

The chain employs TRBV5-5 and TRBJ1-5, with TRBD1 matching 8 bases. Germline-derived CDR1 and CDR2 are SGHKS and YYEKEE (reference sequence). Trimming cost V 4 bases and J 4 bases; bases outside gene matches: 4. The CDR3 runs 14 residues. The chain's CDR3 is CASSGQGLNQPQHF. CDR3 DNA: TGTGCCAGCAGCGGACAGGGACTTAATCAGCCCCAGCATTTT.

The chain joins TRBV30 to TRBJ1-5; tentative D call: TRBD1 (5 bases). Germline V gene lookup returns CDR1 GTSNPN and CDR2 SVGIG (reference sequence). The CDR3 length is 15 residues. The ends were cut back, 2 bases at V and 2 bases at J, with 13 bases in the middle. This chain's CDR3 is CAWSSRGAGNQPQHF. The DNA of the CDR3 is TGTGCCTGGAGTTCAAGGGGCGCGGGCAATCAGCCCCAGCATTTT.

The J gene is TRBJ1-2, the V gene TRBV24-1, with 8 positions matching TRBD1. V gave up 3 bases and J gave up 4 bases; unmatched junction bases: 6. The CDR3 is made up of 15 amino acids. Germline CDR1 reads KGHDR; CDR2 reads SFDVKD. The CDR3 DNA is TGTGCCACCAGTGATGGAGGACAGGGAGGCTATGGCTACACCTTC. Its protein product is CATSDGGQGGYGYTF.

In this sample, this clone turned up once. This sequence joins TRBV15 and TRBJ2-6; 7 positions match TRBD1. V lost 2 bases to trimming and J lost 0 bases; unmatched junction nucleotides: 4. The CDR3 runs to 17 residues. Germline V lookup: CDR1 LNHNV, CDR2 YYDKDF (reference sequence). Written as DNA, the CDR3 is TGTGCCACCAGCAGACGTACAGGGGTCTCTGGGGCCAACGTCCTGACTTTC. The encoded protein is CATSRRTGVSGANVLTF.

The rearrangement uses TRBV19 and TRBJ2-1; 12 bases are shared with TRBD2. Losses at the gene ends were 9 bases for V and 5 bases for J; bases not matched to a gene: 14. Germline values: CDR1 LNHDA, CDR2 SQIVND (reference sequence). The CDR3 is 17 residues long. Written as DNA, the CDR3 is TGTGCCAGCGGACTTGCTAGCGGGAGGGTTGTCCACAATGAGCAGTTCTTC. It codes for CASGLASGRVVHNEQFF.

V and J are TRBV5-4 and TRBJ1-2; 8 bases agree with TRBD1. Germline CDR1 reads SGHNT; CDR2 reads YYREEE (reference sequence). The CDR3 sequence is 16 residues long. With V trimmed by 4 bases and J by 6 bases, 14 bases remained unmatched. DNA for the CDR3: TGTGCCAGCAGCGCGGGGACAGGCCCCGCGTGGCATGGCTACACCTTC. Translating it yields CASSAGTGPAWHGYTF. The complete variable domain, with remaining parts taken from reference TRBV5-4 and TRBJ1-2, reads ETGVTQSPTHLIKTRGQQVTLRCSSQSGHNTVSWYQQALGQGPQFIFQYYREEENGRGNFPPRFSGLQFPNYSSELNVNALELDDSALYLCASSAGTGPAWHGYTFGSGTRLTVV.

This rearrangement joins TRBV10-3 to TRBJ1-5; perhaps TRBD1 as D (6 bases). The CDR3 covers 13 residues. Trimming shortened V by 0 bases and J by 7 bases, and 7 bases separated the two germline ends. The germline gives CDR1 ENHRY, CDR2 SYGVKD. CDR3 amino acids: CAISESQGQPQHF. The DNA for the CDR3 is TGTGCCATCAGTGAGTCCCAGGGGCAGCCCCAGCATTTT.

The V gene is TRBV5-5, the J gene TRBJ1-5, with a possible D match to TRBD1 (6 bases). Germline V lookup: CDR1 SGHKS, CDR2 YYEKEE (reference sequence). The CDR3 consists of 15 residues. The V end was cut by 3 bases, the J end by 6 bases, with 16 bases between. CDR3 in amino acids: CASSSGTTGGQPQHF. The CDR3 nucleotides read TGTGCCAGCAGCTCGGGGACGACAGGTGGTCAGCCCCAGCATTTT. The whole variable domain, remainder taken from reference TRBV5-5 and TRBJ1-5, is DAGVTQSPTHLIKTRGQQVTLRCSPISGHKSVSWYQQVLGQGPQFIFQYYEKEERGRGNFPDRFSARQFPNYSSELNVNALLLGDSALYLCASSSGTTGGQPQHFGDGTRLSIL.

This CDR3 reads CASSQAGVGNTIYF. CDR3 nucleotide sequence: TGTGCCAGCAGCCAAGCAGGGGTCGGAAACACCATATATTTT. The rearrangement joins TRBV3-1 (or the pseudogene TRBV3-2) to TRBJ1-3, with a possible D match to TRBD1 (6 bases). The germline V gene encodes CDR1 LGHDT and CDR2 YNNKEL (reference sequence). Trimming pared 1 base from V and 4 bases from J, leaving 8 bases between. The CDR3 is 14 amino acids.

The gene calls are TRBV15 and TRBJ2-1; no reliable D call. Trimming stripped 0 bases from V and 4 bases from J, with 4 bases between. The CDR3 length is 13 residues. Germline V lookup: CDR1 LNHNV, CDR2 YYDKDF (reference sequence). The CDR3 coding sequence is TGTGCCACCAGCAGAGAACGGTACAATGAGCAGTTCTTC. It yields the protein CATSRERYNEQFF.

The chain combines TRBV19 with TRBJ1-5; unclear D gene. V was clipped by 3 bases and J by 4 bases, with 7 bases between them. The CDR3 consists of 13 residues. Germline values: CDR1 LNHDA, CDR2 SQIVND (reference sequence). DNA for the CDR3: TGTGCCAGTAGTATGGAGTGGAATCAGCCCCAGCATTTT. This gives the protein CASSMEWNQPQHF. The entire variable domain, with the rest obtained from reference TRBV19 and TRBJ1-5, is as follows: DGGITQSPKYLFRKEGQNVTLSCEQNLNHDAMYWYRQDPGQGLRLIYYSQIVNDFQKGDIAEGYSVSREKKESFPLTVTSAQKNPTAFYLCASSMEWNQPQHFGDGTRLSIL.

The chain has TRBV6-5 and TRBJ1-4; possibly TRBD1 for D (5 bases). Germline loops: CDR1 MNHEY, CDR2 SVGAGI. The CDR3 runs to 15 residues. V dropped 2 bases and J dropped 7 bases, with 14 bases sitting between them. CDR3 region: CASSYGRGWGEKLFF. The CDR3 DNA is TGTGCCAGCAGTTACGGAAGGGGTTGGGGTGAAAAACTGTTTTTT.

The chain joins TRBV6-2 or TRBV6-3 to TRBJ2-2, with 8 bases identical to TRBD1. The length of the CDR3 is 15 residues. CDR1 is MNHEY, CDR2 SVGEGT, per germline. With V trimmed by 5 bases and J by 3 bases, 5 bases remained unmatched. CDR3 sequence: CASSTNRGYTGELFF. The CDR3 DNA sequence: TGTGCCAGCAGTACGAACAGGGGGTACACCGGGGAGCTGTTTTTT.

This rearrangement joins TRBV27 to TRBJ2-7; 8 bases map to TRBD1. This CDR3 spans 15 amino acids. Trimming took 4 bases from V and 5 from J; bases not matched to a gene: 10. In germline, CDR1 is MNHEY, CDR2 SMNVEV (reference sequence). DNA of the CDR3: TGTGCCAGCAGTTCCTGGGGCAGGGGGCGCCACGAGCAGTACTTC. It yields the protein CASSSWGRGRHEQYF.

The chain joins TRBV29-1 to TRBJ2-2, with 10 bases aligning to TRBD1. The CDR3 is 17 residues long. Per germline, CDR1 SQVTM and CDR2 ANQGSEA. The V segment lost 5 bases and the J segment 2 bases; nucleotides outside the gene matches: 11. CDR3 region: CSVQSRDRGLNTGELFF. CDR3 coding DNA: TGCAGCGTTCAAAGCCGGGACAGGGGACTCAACACCGGGGAGCTGTTTTTT.

The V and J genes are TRBV2 and TRBJ1-5, with TRBD1 matching 9 bases. Unmatched junction bases numbered 3, after V lost 6 bases and J lost 0 bases. The length of the CDR3 is 15 residues. CDR1 and CDR2 (germline): SNHLY, FYNNEI. The CDR3 sequence is CASSETGGSNQPQHF. For the CDR3, the DNA is TGTGCCAGCAGCGAGACAGGGGGTAGCAATCAGCCCCAGCATTTT. Full variable domain (outside the CDR3, taken from reference TRBV2 and TRBJ1-5): EPEVTQTPSHQVTQMGQEVILRCVPISNHLYFYWYRQILGQKVEFLVSFYNNEISEKSEIFDDQFSVERPDGSNFTLKIRSTKLEDSAMYFCASSETGGSNQPQHFGDGTRLSIL.

V and J are TRBV5-1 and TRBJ1-1, with D tentatively TRBD1 (5 bases). The CDR3 is 11 residues long. Germline CDR1 SGHRS, CDR2 YFSETQ. V lost 4 bases and J 5 bases, leaving 6 bases between the germline ends. The CDR3 protein is CASSGATEAFF. In DNA form, the CDR3 reads TGCGCCAGCAGCGGGGCAACTGAAGCTTTCTTT.

The rearrangement uses TRBV5-1 and TRBJ2-1; 12 bases are a match to TRBD1. V lost 0 bases to trimming and J lost 8 bases; unmatched junction nucleotides: 6. The CDR3 has 16 amino acids. Germline CDR1 is SGHRS and CDR2 is YFSETQ. In nucleotides, the CDR3 is TGCGCCAGCAGCTTGGCCCAGGGACAGGGGGCATATGAGCAGTTCTTC. Residues: CASSLAQGQGAYEQFF.

This chain connects TRBV24-1 to TRBJ1-1; the D is unclear. The V gene's germline CDR1 is KGHDR and CDR2 SFDVKD. Trimming removed 1 base from V and 4 bases from J, with 6 bases in between. The CDR3 spans 13 residues. The CDR3 region has the DNA TGTGCCACCAGTGATTTAGCACCCACTGAAGCTTTCTTT. Translating it yields CATSDLAPTEAFF.

V and J are TRBV18 and TRBJ1-3; D not resolved. Germline CDR1 KGHSH, CDR2 LQKENI. V shed 2 bases and J shed 4 bases, with 3 bases lying between them. CDR3 size: 12 residues. The CDR3 region is CASSPEGNTIYF. CDR3 DNA sequence: TGTGCCAGCTCACCAGAGGGAAACACCATATATTTT.

The chain is built from TRBV18 and TRBJ2-2; 9 nucleotides match TRBD2. The germline V gene encodes CDR1 KGHSH and CDR2 LQKENI. The CDR3 spans 16 residues. The V segment lost 1 base and the J segment 2 bases; nucleotides outside the gene matches: 2. CDR3 residues: CASSPLAGANTGELFF. As DNA, the CDR3 is TGTGCCAGCTCACCACTAGCGGGAGCCAACACCGGGGAGCTGTTTTTT.

J is TRBJ2-1 and V is TRBV6-5; tentatively, D is TRBD2 (6 bases). The V end was cut by 7 bases, the J end by 3 bases, with 10 bases between. Germline loops: CDR1 MNHEY, CDR2 SVGAGI. The CDR3 has 13 residues. The CDR3: CASTGGIYNEQFF. CDR3 coding DNA: TGTGCCAGCACCGGCGGGATCTACAATGAGCAGTTCTTC.

V is TRBV5-6 and J is TRBJ2-2, with 9 nucleotides matching TRBD1. V was clipped by 4 bases and J by 4 bases; unmatched bases: 5. The CDR3 spans 15 residues. Germline-derived CDR1 and CDR2 are SGHDT and YYEEEE. The chain's CDR3 is CASSGPGQGTGELFF. The CDR3 DNA is TGTGCCAGCAGCGGGCCGGGACAGGGCACCGGGGAGCTGTTTTTT.

J is TRBJ1-2 and V is TRBV4-2, with 8 bases lining up with TRBD1. The CDR3 totals 18 residues. J lost 2 bases, V lost 0 bases, and 11 bases had no gene match. Germline V gene sequence: CDR1 LGHNA, CDR2 YNFKEQ. CDR3 amino acids: CASSQEWQGALGNYGYTF. The CDR3 DNA follows: TGTGCCAGCAGCCAAGAGTGGCAGGGGGCATTGGGAAACTATGGCTACACCTTC.

A word on this clone: In the same sample, other DNA sequences code for this CDR3. CDR3 protein: CASSPPGQRETQYF. For the CDR3, the DNA is TGTGCCAGCTCACCCCCGGGACAAAGGGAGACCCAGTACTTC. The rearrangement links TRBV18 to TRBJ2-5; perhaps TRBD1 as D (6 bases). The germline V and J ends were trimmed by 3 bases and 5 bases, with 13 bases remaining between them. Per the germline V gene, CDR1 is KGHSH and CDR2 is LQKENI. The CDR3 is made up of 14 amino acids.

The chain links TRBV7-2 to TRBJ2-1, with TRBD2 identical over 13 bases. CDR1 is SGHTA and CDR2 is FQGNSA in the germline V gene. This CDR3 has 15 amino acids. V shed 5 bases and J 6 bases; nucleotides not matched to a gene: 4. CDR3 nucleotide sequence: TGTGCCAGCAGCGTCCGACTAGCGGGGGGCAATGAGCAGTTCTTC. It yields the protein CASSVRLAGGNEQFF.